This T cell receptor beta chain comes out of a study of CD8 T cells in ankylosing spondylitis. Overall study results and limits: Disease-linked clones bore a CD8+ phenotype, appearing relatively rarely in peripheral blood. For ankylosing spondylitis blood, a TCR beta motif of seven to nine highly homologous variants appeared characteristic. The authors reported significant enrichment of disease-linked clones in matched ankylosing spondylitis synovial fluid.

Quantitative 5'-RACE with molecular barcodes produced the TCR beta libraries. TCRdb re-derived calls from the 5' RACE reads in MiXCR, one entry per CDR3 protein. The profile covers hundreds of thousands of distinct CDR3 sequences, with under 20% appearing a single time and just over 1% taken by the ten largest. V lost 4 bases and J 2 bases, leaving 18 bases between the germline ends. CDR1 SGHDN and CDR2 FVKESK come from the germline V gene. The CDR3 is made up of 17 amino acids. This clonotype was found many times. What it recognizes is unknown. This receptor was identified in a male donor with ankylosing spondylitis. Sequenced material: blood, either unsorted or a sorted T cell fraction (not recorded which). V usage is TRBV14 and J usage is TRBJ2-4; weak D call: TRBD2 (6 bases). CDR3 in amino acids: CASSLPGDRPTKNIQYF. In DNA, the CDR3 is TGTGCCAGCAGCCTCCCGGGGGACCGGCCTACCAAAAACATTCAGTACTTC.